This TCR beta chain was recovered during a study of monozygotic twins with inflammatory bowel disease. Whole-study findings and limits: Healthy co-twins, by inverse Simpson, had higher TCRbeta diversity than their siblings with IBD.

Germline V lookup: CDR1 LNHDA, CDR2 SQIVND (reference sequence). CDR3 length equals 14 residues. Remarks on this clonotype: Its antigen is not known.

Generation of cDNA took place in eight separate reactions per sample. Via template switching, UMIs carrying a 6-nucleotide sample barcode were introduced. TCRdb reprocessed the 5' RACE reads and reports one entry per CDR3 protein, with no DNA. This sample contains approximately 380,000 distinct CDR3 sequences. This receptor was taken from a human donor with ulcerative colitis or Crohn's disease, or a healthy co-twin of an affected twin (not recorded which). Sequenced material: blood. The V gene is TRBV19, the J gene TRBJ2-1. The chain's CDR3 is CASSMRLYYNEQFF. The full variable domain, in which reference TRBV19 and TRBJ2-1 provide the parts outside the CDR3, is DGGITQSPKYLFRKEGQNVTLSCEQNLNHDAMYWYRQDPGQGLRLIYYSQIVNDFQKGDIAEGYSVSREKKESFPLTVTSAQKNPTAFYLCASSMRLYYNEQFFGPGTRLTVL.